The sequence of this TCR beta chain was determined in a study of cytomegalovirus exposure and HLA in healthy donors. The germline CDR1 and CDR2 sequences are SGHRS and YFSETQ. The CDR3 has 14 amino acids. V trimming: 4 bases; J trimming: 5 bases; junction bases outside the gene matches: 7. The study ran its PCR with 60 Vbeta and 13 Jbeta primers. Original data processing: The count from a later analysis was roughly 80 million unique TCR beta chains, 9 million to 12 million of them shared. TCRdb's copy holds only in-frame clones and misses some; the assay was immunoSEQ multiplex PCR. The V and J calls and clone size come from that table; D and trimming were worked out from the DNA. Among 200,000 to 250,000 clones, over 70% were seen once, and the ten largest hold 2.7%. With regard to this clone: Antigen specificity is unknown.

The study, taken as a whole, reports: Later analysis identified a missense DCLRE1C variant that was linked to TCR beta V- and J-gene trimming. DRB1 had the most TCR associations and HLA-C the fewest, a later analysis found, with rates varying by HLA locus. Reports indicated that the classifier achieved high specificity and sensitivity in diagnosing cytomegalovirus status.

The chain links TRBV5-1 to TRBJ2-3; 7 bases are a match to TRBD1. Specimen: PBMCs. This TCR was recovered from a woman aged 55-70 years in good health and CMV-seropositive. CDR3 sequence reads: CASSPGQILDTQYF. In DNA form, the CDR3 reads TGCGCCAGCAGCCCGGGACAGATCTTAGATACGCAGTATTTT.